The next 21 T cell receptor beta chains were all read from a single sample in a study of control samples from healthy donors and cancer patients (TCRdb year 2020). To prepare the library, the immunoSEQ multiplex PCR assay was applied. Imported from immuneACCESS, the table was reduced by TCRdb to in-frame sequences with V and J called. These copies leave out some clones; in studies compared against another copy, an unresolved V gene accounts for under half, and the cause of the remainder is not known. The sample profile shows roughly 170,000 clones; 85% to 90% of them were found once. About 5.3% of the sample is taken by the ten largest. Sample: blood. Receptors were obtained from a young woman in good health.

The CDR3 spells CSASRQGTGNTIYF. The CDR3 DNA reads TGCAGTGCTAGTCGACAGGGCACCGGAAACACCATATATTTT. The genes are TRBV20-1 and TRBJ1-3; TRBD1 agrees at 7 bases. The CDR3 totals 14 residues. Germline V lookup: CDR1 DFQATT, CDR2 SNEGSKA (reference sequence). V lost 3 bases and J lost 4; bases outside the gene matches: 6.

The chain employs TRBV9 and TRBJ1-6; D unresolved. The V gene's germline CDR1 is SGDLS and CDR2 YYNGEE. V lost 4 bases and J 7 bases, leaving 15 bases between the germline ends. The CDR3 covers 15 residues. Here the CDR3 reads CASSPRGGYNSPLHF. The CDR3 DNA sequence: TGTGCCAGCAGCCCCCGCGGAGGGTACAATTCACCCCTCCACTTT.

This chain joins TRBV12-3 or TRBV12-4 and TRBJ1-2; D is ambiguous. The CDR3 sequence is 13 residues long. V dropped 3 bases and J dropped 8 bases, with 13 bases sitting between them. The CDR3 DNA follows: TGTGCCAGCAGTTTGACAAGAGGAGAGGGCTACACCTTC. Encoded protein: CASSLTRGEGYTF.

The J gene is TRBJ2-3, the V gene TRBV7-9; 7 bases agree with TRBD1. The CDR3 length is 16 residues. V lost 4 bases, J lost 4 bases, and 11 bases stayed unmatched. CDR1 and CDR2 (germline): SEHNR, FQNEAQ (reference sequence). The CDR3 loop is CASSSRDSRFADTQYF. The CDR3 nucleotides are TGTGCCAGCAGCTCCCGGGACAGTAGGTTCGCAGATACGCAGTATTTT.

The CDR3 DNA follows: TGTGCCAGTAGGACCTCTAGCGGCACAGATACGCAGTATTTT. Amino acid sequence: CASRTSSGTDTQYF. The chain carries TRBV19 and TRBJ2-3, with D possibly TRBD2 on 6 matching bases. The germline V gene encodes CDR1 LNHDA and CDR2 SQIVND (reference sequence). The V gene lost 6 bases and the J gene lost 1 base, with 11 bases spanning the gap. The length of the CDR3 is 14 residues.

V usage is TRBV11-3 and J usage is TRBJ2-5, with D possibly TRBD2 on 6 matching bases. Germline lookup yields CDR1 SGHNT and CDR2 YENEEA. V lost 4 bases, J lost 0 bases, and 9 bases lay in between. CDR3 size: 14 residues. In nucleotides, the CDR3 is TGTGCCAGCAGCTCCCGGGACTACCAAGAGACCCAGTACTTC. This encodes CASSSRDYQETQYF.

This chain connects TRBV5-1 to TRBJ1-1; D is uncertain. From germline, CDR1 is SGHRS and CDR2 YFSETQ. The CDR3 contains 15 residues. Trimming removed 4 bases at V and 0 bases at J, with 13 bases between. This chain's CDR3 is CASSKDGTMNTEAFF. CDR3 DNA sequence: TGCGCCAGCAGCAAAGACGGAACGATGAACACTGAAGCTTTCTTT.

The rearrangement links TRBV5-1 to TRBJ1-2; D not certain. CDR3 length equals 13 residues. Per germline, CDR1 SGHRS and CDR2 YFSETQ. V lost 0 bases, J lost 4 bases, and 7 bases lay in between. CDR3 sequence (DNA): TGCGCCAGCAGCTTGGACGGTCGCTATGGCTACACCTTC. This encodes CASSLDGRYGYTF.

The J gene is TRBJ2-3, the V gene TRBV6-5; TRBD2 agrees at 8 bases. J lost 3 bases, V lost 3 bases, and 8 bases had no gene match. Per the germline V gene, CDR1 is MNHEY and CDR2 is SVGAGI. The CDR3 sequence is 16 residues long. CDR3: CASSYVRTSLTDTQYF. The CDR3, as DNA: TGTGCCAGCAGTTATGTTCGGACTAGCTTAACAGATACGCAGTATTTT.

The DNA of the CDR3 is TGTGCCAGTAGGATTCGGGTTGGGGAACTTAGAGAGACCCAGTACTTC. Amino acids: CASRIRVGELRETQYF. The rearrangement uses TRBV19 and TRBJ2-5, with no clear D. This CDR3 has 16 residues. The V gene lost 6 bases and the J gene lost 4 bases, with 21 bases spanning the gap. Germline CDR1 reads LNHDA; CDR2 reads SQIVND (reference sequence).

The V gene is TRBV10-3, the J gene TRBJ1-6, with TRBD1 matching 10 bases. The CDR3 is 15 amino acids. After removal of 4 bases from V and 8 bases from J, the junction contained 5 bases not matched to a gene. The germline V gene encodes CDR1 ENHRY and CDR2 SYGVKD. CDR3 DNA sequence: TGTGCCATCAGTGGGTTAGGACAGGGGGATTCACCCCTCCACTTT. Translated: CAISGLGQGDSPLHF.

This chain links TRBV6-6 with TRBJ2-7; 11 bases match TRBD1. V lost 2 bases, J lost 7 bases, and 4 bases stayed unmatched. CDR3 length: 14 amino acids. Germline lookup yields CDR1 MNHNY and CDR2 SVGAGI (reference sequence). The CDR3, as DNA: TGTGCCAGCAGTTACCGAGGGACAGGGGGTGAGCAGTACTTC. The encoded protein is CASSYRGTGGEQYF.

The chain has TRBV19 and TRBJ2-2; maybe TRBD1 (5 bases). There are 16 residues in the CDR3. Deletions cut 5 bases from V and 6 bases from J, with 19 bases between. Per the germline V gene, CDR1 is LNHDA and CDR2 is SQIVND (reference sequence). In nucleotides, the CDR3 is TGTGCCAGTAGTTCTCCGAAGGGGATATTCCCCGGGGAGCTGTTTTTT. Protein: CASSSPKGIFPGELFF.

This chain connects TRBV7-2 to TRBJ2-5; 10 nucleotides align to TRBD1. The trim removed 0 bases at V and 5 bases at J, leaving 3 bases unmatched. This CDR3 has 15 residues. Germline V gives CDR1 SGHTA, CDR2 FQGNSA. CDR3 protein: CASSLAGTGVETQYF. In nucleotides, the CDR3 is TGTGCCAGCAGCTTAGCCGGGACAGGGGTGGAGACCCAGTACTTC.

The V call is TRBV3-1 (or the pseudogene TRBV3-2), the J call TRBJ2-1; tentative D call: TRBD1 (6 bases). Germline V lookup: CDR1 LGHDT, CDR2 YNNKEL (reference sequence). The V end lost 2 bases, the J end lost 3 bases, and 14 bases lay between the germline ends. This CDR3 has 16 amino acids. CDR3 in amino acids: CASSQPRGYGYNEQFF. CDR3 DNA sequence: TGTGCCAGCAGCCAACCCAGGGGATATGGCTACAATGAGCAGTTCTTC.

This CDR3 is CASSKASGVSYEQYF. The CDR3 DNA sequence: TGTGCCAGCAGCAAAGCAAGCGGGGTCTCCTACGAGCAGTACTTC. This chain joins TRBV21-1 and TRBJ2-7; no check of the table's D call, TRBD2, against the DNA was made. TRBV21-1 constitutes a pseudogene. The CDR3 sequence is 15 residues long.

The chain employs TRBV7-8 and TRBJ2-3; 9 positions match TRBD2. V was pared by 6 bases and J by 0 bases, with 4 bases of the junction left unmatched. The CDR3 is made up of 15 amino acids. Germline CDR1 is SGHVS and CDR2 is FQNEAQ. As DNA, the CDR3 is TGTGCCAGCAGGTGGGGGACTAGCAGCACAGATACGCAGTATTTT. Its protein product is CASRWGTSSTDTQYF.

This chain connects TRBV10-3 to TRBJ1-2, with TRBD1 as a possible D gene (5 bases). There are 13 residues in the CDR3. Per the germline V gene, CDR1 is ENHRY and CDR2 is SYGVKD. V was clipped by 8 bases and J by 3 bases, with 13 bases between them. The CDR3 DNA is TGTGCCATCCGGGGGGGGATAGACTATGGCTACACCTTC. This encodes CAIRGGIDYGYTF.

The rearrangement links TRBV19 to TRBJ2-2, with 8 positions matching TRBD2. Germline V CDR1 and CDR2: LNHDA, SQIVND (reference sequence). The CDR3 contains 15 residues. Trimming took 9 bases from V and 4 from J; bases not matched to a gene: 10. The CDR3 is CASHPGGGLTGELFF. In nucleotides, the CDR3 is TGTGCCAGCCACCCCGGCGGGGGGCTCACCGGGGAGCTGTTTTTT.

V and J are TRBV7-2 and TRBJ1-1; no reliable D call. This CDR3 region has 15 residues. CDR1 SGHTA and CDR2 FQGNSA come from the germline V gene. Trimming pared 0 bases from V and 1 base from J, leaving 9 bases between. CDR3 sequence (DNA): TGTGCCAGCAGCTTAGCAGGCAGGTCGAACACTGAAGCTTTCTTT. Translating gives CASSLAGRSNTEAFF.

The V and J genes are TRBV5-1 and TRBJ2-1; D is perhaps TRBD1 or TRBD2 (6 bases each). This CDR3 spans 18 amino acids. Per germline, CDR1 SGHRS and CDR2 YFSETQ. Trimming removed 1 base at V and 8 bases at J, with 25 bases between. The CDR3 loop reads CASSLLGLTGANLHEQFF. In nucleotides, the CDR3 is TGCGCCAGCAGCTTGTTGGGGCTCACGGGGGCCAATCTTCATGAGCAGTTCTTC.